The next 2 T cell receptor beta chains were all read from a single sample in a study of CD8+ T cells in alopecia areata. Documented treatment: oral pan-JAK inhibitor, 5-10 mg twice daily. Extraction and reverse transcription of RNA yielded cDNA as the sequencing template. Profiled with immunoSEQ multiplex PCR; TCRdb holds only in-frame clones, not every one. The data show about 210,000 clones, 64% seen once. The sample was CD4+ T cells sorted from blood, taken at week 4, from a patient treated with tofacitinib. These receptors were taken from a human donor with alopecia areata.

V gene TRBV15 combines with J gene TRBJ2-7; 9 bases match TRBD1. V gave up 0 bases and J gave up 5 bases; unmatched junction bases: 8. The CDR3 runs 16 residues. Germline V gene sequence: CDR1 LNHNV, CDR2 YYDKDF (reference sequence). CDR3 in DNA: TGTGCCACCAGCAGAGACGCCGGGACAGGGAAACACGAGCAGTACTTC. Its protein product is CATSRDAGTGKHEQYF.

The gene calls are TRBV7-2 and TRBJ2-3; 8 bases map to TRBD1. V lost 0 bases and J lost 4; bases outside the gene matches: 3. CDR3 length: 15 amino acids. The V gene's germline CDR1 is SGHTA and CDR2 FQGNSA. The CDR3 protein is CASSLAGTGADTQYF. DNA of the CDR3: TGTGCCAGCAGCTTAGCCGGGACAGGCGCAGATACGCAGTATTTT.